The clone carrying this T cell receptor (beta chain) was recorded only once. Its antigen remains unidentified. The data are from a study of CD8+ T cells in alopecia areata. Extraction of RNA preceded its reverse transcription into cDNA, which served as the sequencing template. Produced via immunoSEQ multiplex PCR; TCRdb's table is partial and in-frame only. The sample has 95,000 to 120,000 clones; almost 60% are singletons. Losses at the gene ends were 4 bases for V and 0 bases for J; bases not matched to a gene: 9. CDR1 and CDR2 from the germline V gene are SGHDT and YYEEEE. CDR3 length: 16 residues. PBMCs were stained for CD3, CD4 and CD8, and CD4+ and CD8+ T cells were sorted. Study-level results: Whereas mice showed it more clearly, TCR sharing across patients was murkier, possibly because of HLA.

V gene TRBV5-6 combines with J gene TRBJ1-2; 7 bases map to TRBD1. This TCR was sampled from a human donor in good health. The material sequenced was CD8+ T cells sorted from blood. CDR3 bases: TGTGCCAGCAGCCTGGTGGGGACAGAACCTAACTATGGCTACACCTTC. It specifies CASSLVGTEPNYGYTF.